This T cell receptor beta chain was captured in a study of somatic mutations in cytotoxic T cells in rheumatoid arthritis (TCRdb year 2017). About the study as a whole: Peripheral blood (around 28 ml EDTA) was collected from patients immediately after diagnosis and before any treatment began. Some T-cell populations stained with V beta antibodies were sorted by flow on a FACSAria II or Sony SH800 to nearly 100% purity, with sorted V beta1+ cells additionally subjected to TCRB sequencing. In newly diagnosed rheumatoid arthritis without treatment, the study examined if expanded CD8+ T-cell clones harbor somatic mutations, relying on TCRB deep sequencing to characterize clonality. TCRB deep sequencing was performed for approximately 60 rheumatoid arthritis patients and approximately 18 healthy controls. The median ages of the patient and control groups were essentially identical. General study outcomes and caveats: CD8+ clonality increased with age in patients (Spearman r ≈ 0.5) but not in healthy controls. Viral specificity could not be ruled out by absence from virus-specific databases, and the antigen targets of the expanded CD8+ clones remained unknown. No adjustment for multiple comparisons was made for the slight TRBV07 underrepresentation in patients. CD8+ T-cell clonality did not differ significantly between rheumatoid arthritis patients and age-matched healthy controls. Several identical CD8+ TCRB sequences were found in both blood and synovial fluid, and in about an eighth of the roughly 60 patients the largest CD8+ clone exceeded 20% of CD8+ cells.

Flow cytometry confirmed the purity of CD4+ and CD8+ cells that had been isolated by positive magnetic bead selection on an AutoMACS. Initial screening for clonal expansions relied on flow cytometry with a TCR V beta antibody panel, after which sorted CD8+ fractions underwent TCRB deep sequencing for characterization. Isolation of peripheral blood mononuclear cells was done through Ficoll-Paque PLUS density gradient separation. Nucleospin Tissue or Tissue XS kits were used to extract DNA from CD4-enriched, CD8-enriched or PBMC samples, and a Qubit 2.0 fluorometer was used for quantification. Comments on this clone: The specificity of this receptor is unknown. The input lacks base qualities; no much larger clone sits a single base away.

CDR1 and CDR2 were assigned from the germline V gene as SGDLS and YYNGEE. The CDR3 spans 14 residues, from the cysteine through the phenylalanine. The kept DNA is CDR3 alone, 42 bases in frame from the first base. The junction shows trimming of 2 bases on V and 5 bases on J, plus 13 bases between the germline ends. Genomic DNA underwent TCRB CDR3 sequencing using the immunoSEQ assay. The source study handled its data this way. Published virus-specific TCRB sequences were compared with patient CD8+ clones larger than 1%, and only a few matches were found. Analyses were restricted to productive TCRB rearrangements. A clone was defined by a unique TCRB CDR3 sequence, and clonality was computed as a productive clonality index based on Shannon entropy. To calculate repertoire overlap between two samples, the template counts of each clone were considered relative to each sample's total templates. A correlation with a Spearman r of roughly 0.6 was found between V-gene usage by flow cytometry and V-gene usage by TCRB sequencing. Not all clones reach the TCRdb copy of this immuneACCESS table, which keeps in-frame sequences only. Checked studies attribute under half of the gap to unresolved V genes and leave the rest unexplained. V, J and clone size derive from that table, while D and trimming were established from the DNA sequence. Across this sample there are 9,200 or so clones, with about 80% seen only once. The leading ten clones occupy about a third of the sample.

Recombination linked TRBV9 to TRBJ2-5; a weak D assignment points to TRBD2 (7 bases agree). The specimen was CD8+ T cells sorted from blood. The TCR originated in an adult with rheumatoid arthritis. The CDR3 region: CASSVTSRGETQYF. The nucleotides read TGTGCCAGCAGCGTGACTAGCAGGGGTGAGACCCAGTACTTC.